This T cell receptor beta chain was retrieved from a study of cytomegalovirus exposure and HLA in healthy donors. For the study at large: Researchers previously reported finding roughly 120 million unique TCR beta sequences from 170 million or so T cells.

Trimming removed 4 bases from V and 3 bases from J; junction bases left unmatched: 4. The CDR3 contains 14 residues. CDR1 is SGHRS, CDR2 YFSETQ, per germline. Those who donated were healthy bone marrow donors. The PCR used 60 Vbeta and 13 Jbeta primers. Here immunoSEQ multiplex PCR was the method, and the copy in TCRdb shows in-frame clones only, minus some. The sample carries approximately 170,000 clones, about 63% recorded once. Details on this clone: Its target is not known. In the same sample, other DNA sequences code for this CDR3.

Study-wide results and limits: Common viral pathogens were later found to be apparently linked to several of the most significant clusters. When a later analysis compared HLA-associated TCR beta chains with equally common others, the HLA-associated chains turned out to be more clonally expanded and to have lower generation probabilities.

The source material was PBMCs. This chain joins TRBV5-1 and TRBJ2-5; 9 positions agree with TRBD1. This sequence was found in a woman between 40 and 55 years old in good health and CMV-seropositive. The chain's CDR3 is CASSPRTGEETQYF. The CDR3 bases are TGCGCCAGCAGCCCCCGGACAGGGGAAGAGACCCAGTACTTC.